This T cell receptor (beta chain) originates from a study of T cell responses to AZD1222 COVID-19 vaccine. Sequenced by immunoSEQ multiplex PCR; TCRdb stores in-frame clones only, minus some. The profile shows about 120,000 clones, around 87% of them singletons. Germline CDR1 and CDR2: MNHEY and SVGAGI. The V end was cut by 0 bases, the J end by 8 bases, with 10 bases between. The CDR3 consists of 13 residues. The sequences come from peripheral blood, collected 28 days after the second AZD1222 dose. The sequence was collected from an adult who received the AZD1222 COVID-19 vaccine. This chain joins TRBV6-5 and TRBJ1-2; tentatively, D is TRBD1 (5 bases). The CDR3 DNA reads as TGTGCCAGCAGTTACTCGACAGTACAGGGCTACACCTTC. Protein sequence: CASSYSTVQGYTF.